The next 10 T cell receptor beta chains were all read from a single sample in a study of cytomegalovirus exposure and HLA in healthy donors. The PCR ran on 60 Vbeta and 13 Jbeta primers. Generated by immunoSEQ multiplex PCR, the TCRdb table keeps only in-frame clones and is missing some. The table lists 150,000 to 200,000 clones, more than 60% of them singletons. The sequencing input was PBMCs. The receptor source for this set is a woman younger than 45 in good health and CMV-seronegative.

The rearrangement uses TRBV14 and TRBJ1-1, with TRBD1 matching 7 bases. Looked up from germline, CDR1 is SGHDN and CDR2 is FVKESK. The V gene end was trimmed by 4 bases and the J gene end by 1 base; junction bases not matched to a gene: 6. The length of the CDR3 is 15 residues. The CDR3 DNA sequence: TGTGCCAGCAGCCCGGGACAGCTTTCGAACACTGAAGCTTTCTTT. This codes for CASSPGQLSNTEAFF.

This chain links TRBV30 with TRBJ1-6, with 10 positions matching TRBD1. The V and J ends lost 2 bases and 13 bases, in that order; junction bases with no gene match: 11. CDR1 and CDR2 (germline): GTSNPN, SVGIG (reference sequence). The CDR3 length is 15 residues. The CDR3 here is CAWSQRVDRGLPLHF. CDR3 DNA sequence: TGTGCCTGGAGTCAGCGGGTCGACAGGGGGCTTCCCCTCCACTTT. The full variable domain, in which reference TRBV30 and TRBJ1-6 provide the parts outside the CDR3, is SQTIHQWPATLVQPVGSPLSLECTVEGTSNPNLYWYRQAAGRGLQLLFYSVGIGQISSEVPQNLSASRPQDRQFILSSKKLLLSDSGFYLCAWSQRVDRGLPLHFGNGTRLTVT.

The J gene is TRBJ2-7, the V gene TRBV5-1; the D is unclear. This CDR3 contains 14 residues. Trimming left V 4 bases short and J 2 bases short, with 13 bases between. Germline V gene data show CDR1 as SGHRS and CDR2 as YFSETQ. CDR3 protein: CASSVGSGPYEQYF. In DNA, the CDR3 is TGCGCCAGCAGCGTTGGTTCGGGTCCCTACGAGCAGTACTTC.

This chain connects TRBV5-1 to TRBJ1-4, with 7 nucleotides matching TRBD1. Germline V lookup: CDR1 SGHRS, CDR2 YFSETQ. Losses at the gene ends were 5 bases for V and 0 bases for J; bases not matched to a gene: 7. The CDR3 consists of 16 residues. CDR3 bases: TGCGCCAGCAGATTCCAGGGGGGTTCAACTAATGAAAAACTGTTTTTT. Protein: CASRFQGGSTNEKLFF.

This sequence joins TRBV5-1 and TRBJ1-1, with D unresolved. V lost 4 bases to trimming and J lost 1 base, with 14 bases between them. Germline CDR1 and CDR2: SGHRS and YFSETQ. The CDR3 spans 15 residues. The CDR3 loop reads CASSAVGAGNTEAFF. The DNA for the CDR3 is TGCGCCAGCAGCGCGGTTGGCGCCGGGAACACTGAAGCTTTCTTT.

In its sample, this clone was seen a few times. The chain carries TRBV7-9 and TRBJ1-1, with 10 bases aligning to TRBD1. The CDR3 spans 15 residues. V was clipped by 7 bases and J by 4 bases; unmatched bases: 9. Germline V lookup: CDR1 SEHNR, CDR2 FQNEAQ (reference sequence). Written as DNA, the CDR3 is TGTGCCAGCAACGGAGACAGGGGGCTCGGCACTGAAGCTTTCTTT. Its translation is CASNGDRGLGTEAFF.

V and J are TRBV5-4 and TRBJ1-5; D gene ambiguous. Trimming left V 0 bases short and J 1 base short, with 8 bases between. Germline CDR1 and CDR2: SGHNT and YYREEE (reference sequence). The CDR3 loop spans 15 amino acids. The CDR3 DNA follows: TGTGCCAGCAGCTTGGGGGGAGAAAGCAATCAGCCCCAGCATTTT. This translates into CASSLGGESNQPQHF. Drawing the rest from reference TRBV5-4 and TRBJ1-5, the complete variable domain is ETGVTQSPTHLIKTRGQQVTLRCSSQSGHNTVSWYQQALGQGPQFIFQYYREEENGRGNFPPRFSGLQFPNYSSELNVNALELDDSALYLCASSLGGESNQPQHFGDGTRLSIL.

The chain combines TRBV5-4 with TRBJ2-5, with 10 bases fitting TRBD1. V lost 5 bases and J lost 5; bases outside the gene matches: 9. CDR3 length equals 15 residues. CDR1 SGHNT and CDR2 YYREEE come from the germline V gene (reference sequence). This CDR3 reads CASSGPGTGVETQYF. Written as DNA, the CDR3 is TGTGCCAGCAGTGGCCCCGGGACAGGGGTTGAGACCCAGTACTTC.

The chain carries TRBV10-3 and TRBJ2-7, with 12 bases matching TRBD1. The CDR3 contains 14 residues. The germline V gene encodes CDR1 ENHRY and CDR2 SYGVKD. Trimming removed 6 bases from V and 5 bases from J; junction bases left unmatched: 5. The CDR3 here is CAIRAGTGGHEQYF. The DNA for the CDR3 is TGTGCCATCAGGGCTGGGACAGGGGGCCACGAGCAGTACTTC.

V and J are TRBV5-6 and TRBJ2-7; D is possibly TRBD2 (5 bases). The germline CDR1 and CDR2 sequences are SGHDT and YYEEEE. The ends were cut back, 2 bases at V and 2 bases at J, with 8 bases in the middle. The CDR3 runs 13 residues. The CDR3 DNA reads TGTGCCAGCAGCTTCTTCGGGACCTACGAGCAGTACTTC. Translating it yields CASSFFGTYEQYF.